Listed below are T cell receptor beta chains from one sample, sequenced in a study of T-cell reconstitution after alpha-beta-depleted transplantation in children. TCRdb independently ran MiXCR on the PCR reads; one entry per CDR3 protein. The repertoire holds 60,000 to 70,000 distinct CDR3 sequences, roughly 4.9% seen once, with approximately 19% in the top ten. Sequenced here: PBMCs, mostly from graft donor cells, sampled 180 days after TCRalphabeta/CD19-depleted stem cell transplant. The receptors originated from a boy less than two years old who had a stem cell transplant for acute myeloid leukemia, so the T cells may come from the graft donor. Both conserved end residues are part of each CDR3. D genes are given only for firm matches. The size entry is marked missing in some rows and otherwise reads once, few, many or a size class.

v_call	j_call	clone_size	d_call	cdr3_aa	cdr3_nt
TRBV11-2	TRBJ1-5	many	.	CASSPRGSNQPQHF	TGTGCCAGCAGCCCTAGAGGGAGCAATCAGCCCCAGCATTTT
TRBV20-1	TRBJ1-3	many	.	CSATPGGTGNTIYF	TGCAGTGCTACCCCGGGGGGAACTGGAAACACCATATATTTT
TRBV5-5	TRBJ2-5	few	.	CASSSQGRLGTQYF	TGTGCCAGCAGCTCCCAGGGGCGCCTAGGGACCCAGTACTTC
TRBV6-2/TRBV6-3	TRBJ2-7	many	.	CASSYYRVENEQYF	TGTGCCAGCAGTTATTACAGGGTCGAAAACGAGCAGTACTTC
TRBV20-1	TRBJ1-2	.	.	CRARDQPQRQGPDYGYTF	TGCAGGGCTAGAGATCAGCCACAGCGGCAGGGCCCAGACTATGGCTACACCTTC
TRBV12-3/TRBV12-4	TRBJ1-2	many	.	CASSFVQNYGYTF	TGTGCCAGCAGTTTTGTACAGAACTATGGCTACACCTTC
TRBV4-3	TRBJ2-3	many	TRBD2	CASSQVGTSGGRGTQYF	TGCGCCAGCAGCCAAGTGGGGACTAGCGGGGGGAGGGGTACGCAGTATTTT
TRBV6-5	TRBJ2-6	many	.	CASSYRWVLSGANVLTF	TGTGCCAGCAGTTACCGGTGGGTCCTCTCTGGGGCCAACGTCCTGACTTTC
TRBV5-6	TRBJ2-3	many	TRBD1	CASSLGGGPTDTQYF	TGTGCCAGCAGCTTGGGAGGGGGCCCAACAGATACGCAGTATTTT
TRBV30	TRBJ1-1	many	.	CAWSGPTRGLEAFF	TGTGCCTGGAGTGGTCCCACCCGGGGCCTTGAAGCTTTCTTT
TRBV12-3/TRBV12-4	TRBJ1-2	many	.	CASRNSEGYTF	TGTGCCAGCAGAAACAGCGAAGGCTACACCTTC
TRBV13	TRBJ2-5	many	TRBD2	CASSSQGLAGYETQYF	TGTGCCAGCAGCTCCCAGGGACTAGCGGGGTACGAGACCCAGTACTTC
TRBV4-3	TRBJ2-7	.	.	CASSQEWDHEQYF	TGCGCCAGCAGCCAAGAATGGGATCACGAGCAGTACTTC
TRBV4-2	TRBJ2-3	many	.	CASSQGASDTQYF	TGTGCCAGCAGCCAGGGGGCGAGCGATACGCAGTATTTT
TRBV4-2	TRBJ2-6	many	TRBD1	CASSLGTGGSGANVLTF	TGTGCCAGCAGCCTCGGGACAGGCGGCTCTGGGGCCAACGTCCTGACTTTC
TRBV10-3	TRBJ1-6	many	.	CAISESEGRTSPLHF	TGTGCCATCAGTGAGTCGGAAGGGAGGACTTCACCCCTCCACTTT
TRBV30	TRBJ1-2	many	.	CAWSPGDGYTF	TGTGCCTGGAGCCCAGGGGATGGCTACACCTTC
TRBV28	TRBJ1-3	many	.	CASSFMEGGGNTIYF	TGTGCCAGCAGTTTTATGGAGGGAGGTGGAAACACCATATATTTT
TRBV12-3/TRBV12-4	TRBJ2-1	many	.	CASTLIRVNEQFF	TGTGCCAGCACCTTAATCAGGGTTAACGAGCAGTTCTTC
TRBV5-1	TRBJ1-1	many	TRBD1	CASSRTGDTEAFF	TGCGCCAGCTCAAGGACAGGGGACACTGAAGCTTTCTTT
TRBV12-3/TRBV12-4	TRBJ2-1	many	.	CASSSLDLFNEQFF	TGTGCCAGCAGTTCCCTAGATCTATTCAATGAGCAGTTCTTC
TRBV7-2	TRBJ2-5	many	TRBD2	CASSSQSGGATETQYF	TGTGCCAGCAGCTCCCAGAGCGGGGGGGCCACAGAGACCCAGTACTTC
TRBV7-9	TRBJ2-4	many	.	CASSHYRDGKNIQYF	TGTGCCAGCAGCCACTACCGGGACGGAAAAAACATTCAGTACTTC
TRBV27	TRBJ2-2	many	.	CASSSAPDVVLFF	TGTGCCAGCAGTTCGGCCCCGGATGTTGTGCTGTTTTTT
TRBV6-5	TRBJ2-1	many	.	CASSYSRSAGYEQFF	TGTGCCAGCAGTTACTCGCGGTCGGCTGGATATGAGCAGTTCTTC
TRBV7-9	TRBJ2-5	many	TRBD2	CASSLVAGGGETQYF	TGTGCCAGCAGCTTAGTAGCGGGGGGCGGAGAGACCCAGTACTTC
TRBV12-3/TRBV12-4	TRBJ2-1	many	TRBD2	CASSPPAGGSYNEQFF	TGTGCCAGCAGTCCCCCAGCGGGGGGATCCTACAATGAGCAGTTCTTC
TRBV20-1	TRBJ2-3	many	TRBD1	CSASPTGGKGTDTQYF	TGCAGTGCTAGCCCTACAGGGGGCAAGGGCACAGATACGCAGTATTTT
TRBV5-1	TRBJ1-2	many	TRBD1	CASSLGQGGGYTF	TGCGCCAGCAGCCTCGGACAGGGCGGTGGCTACACCTTC
TRBV20-1	TRBJ2-3	.	TRBD2	CSARGGGLAGNSDTQYF	TGCAGTGCTAGAGGAGGCGGATTAGCGGGGAACTCAGATACGCAGTATTTT
TRBV5-6	TRBJ2-5	many	.	CASSLRVQETQYF	TGTGCCAGCAGCTTGAGGGTACAAGAGACCCAGTACTTC
TRBV20-1	TRBJ1-5	many	.	CSAFIPGTAYSGGQPQHF	TGCAGTGCTTTTATACCCGGGACGGCTTATTCAGGAGGGCAGCCCCAGCATTTT
TRBV10-2	TRBJ1-2	.	.	CASKIGQLGGYTF	TGCGCCAGCAAGATTGGACAGCTCGGTGGCTACACCTTC
TRBV5-1	TRBJ1-1	many	TRBD1	CASSLAFSGTGRLREAFF	TGCGCCAGCAGCTTGGCCTTTAGCGGGACAGGCCGACTAAGAGAAGCTTTCTTT
TRBV10-3	TRBJ2-3	many	.	CALRQGDTQYF	TGTGCCCTGAGGCAGGGGGATACGCAGTATTTT
TRBV20-1	TRBJ2-2	many	.	CSARDPSGRNTGELFF	TGCAGTGCTAGAGATCCCTCGGGGCGAAACACCGGGGAGCTGTTTTTT
TRBV19	TRBJ1-5	.	.	CASKVSNQPQHF	TGTGCCAGTAAGGTGAGCAATCAGCCCCAGCATTTT
TRBV11-2	TRBJ2-5	many	TRBD1	CASSSVGQGALETQYF	TGTGCCAGCAGCTCAGTTGGACAGGGGGCTTTGGAGACCCAGTACTTC
TRBV12-3/TRBV12-4	TRBJ2-5	many	TRBD2	CASSLIGGALQETQYF	TGTGCCAGCAGTTTAATCGGGGGGGCACTACAAGAGACCCAGTACTTC
TRBV7-9	TRBJ1-2	many	TRBD1	CASSLDGTGPYGYTF	TGTGCCAGCAGCTTAGACGGGACAGGTCCCTATGGCTACACCTTC
TRBV27	TRBJ2-5	many	.	CASSDSGGEVQETQYF	TGTGCCAGCAGTGACTCAGGGGGGGAGGTCCAAGAGACCCAGTACTTC
TRBV18	TRBJ1-1	many	.	CASSPRTANTEAFF	TGTGCCAGCTCACCTCGGACAGCGAACACTGAAGCTTTCTTT
TRBV5-1	TRBJ2-5	many	.	CASSSTKTQYF	TGCGCCAGCAGCTCAACGAAGACCCAGTACTTC
TRBV7-2	TRBJ2-7	many	.	CASSFFVSYEQYF	TGTGCCAGCAGCTTCTTCGTCTCCTACGAGCAGTACTTC
TRBV28	TRBJ2-1	.	TRBD1	CASSGTAYNEQFF	TGTGCCAGCAGTGGGACAGCTTACAATGAGCAGTTCTTC
TRBV20-1	TRBJ1-5	many	.	CSARDGRGVSNQPQHF	TGCAGTGCTAGAGATGGGAGGGGAGTTAGCAATCAGCCCCAGCATTTT
TRBV7-9	TRBJ2-2	many	TRBD1	CASSRPPGQGATGELFF	TGTGCCAGCAGTCGCCCCCCAGGACAGGGAGCCACCGGGGAGCTGTTTTTT
TRBV25-1	TRBJ2-5	.	.	CASSETPRTAAETQYF	TGTGCCAGCAGTGAGACCCCTCGGACAGCTGCGGAGACCCAGTACTTC
TRBV20-1	TRBJ2-3	many	.	CSARPGQTPDTQYF	TGCAGTGCTAGACCCGGACAGACCCCAGATACGCAGTATTTT